The source of this T cell receptor beta chain is a study of early T cells in non-severe SARS-CoV-2 infection. TCRdb re-derived calls from the 5' RACE reads in MiXCR, one entry per CDR3 protein. The sample lists around 61,000 distinct CDR3 sequences, roughly a tenth seen once, with around 6% in the top ten. This CDR3 is built from 10 residues. The sample taken for sequencing was whole blood. The TCR sequence derives from an adult who was a healthcare worker with PCR-confirmed SARS-CoV-2 infection or an uninfected control (not recorded which). V is TRBV21-1 and J is TRBJ1-6. TRBV21-1 is listed as a pseudogene. CDR3 nucleotides: TGTGCCAGGAGTTATTCACCCCTCCACTTT. Translation: CARSYSPLHF.